The sequence of this T cell receptor (beta chain) was determined in a study of beta chain features in type 1 diabetes. As to this clone: The antigen remains unidentified.

The investigators reverse transcribed all of the isolated RNA, so they sequenced expressed TCRB transcripts. This table comes from immunoSEQ multiplex PCR, and its TCRdb copy is limited to in-frame clones, with some not included. There are about 16,000 clones in the sample; about 55% occur only once, and approximately 0.46% lies in the top ten. Findings and limits, study-wide: Patients and controls would be equally affected if PCR favored shorter templates. The question left open here concerned HLA type influencing TCRB rearrangement. For patients, the naive, central memory and Treg TCRB repertoires appeared more alike than for healthy donors.

The CDR3 totals 17 residues. The germline V gene has CDR1 MGHRA and CDR2 YSYEKL. V shed 1 base and J 2 bases; nucleotides not matched to a gene: 11. Via the markers CD45RO/CCR7/CD25/CD127/CD95/CD27, stem cell-like memory, regulatory, central memory and naive CD4+ cells were sorted. The TCR comes from a woman under 30 in good health. Sequencing input: stem cell memory CD4+ T cells from blood. The chain recombines TRBV4-1 with TRBJ2-7; TRBD2 matches at 7 bases. This CDR3 reads CASSQGRGGGSTYEQYF. Written as DNA, the CDR3 is TGCGCCAGCAGCCAAGGTCGCGGGGGAGGTTCCACCTACGAGCAGTACTTC.